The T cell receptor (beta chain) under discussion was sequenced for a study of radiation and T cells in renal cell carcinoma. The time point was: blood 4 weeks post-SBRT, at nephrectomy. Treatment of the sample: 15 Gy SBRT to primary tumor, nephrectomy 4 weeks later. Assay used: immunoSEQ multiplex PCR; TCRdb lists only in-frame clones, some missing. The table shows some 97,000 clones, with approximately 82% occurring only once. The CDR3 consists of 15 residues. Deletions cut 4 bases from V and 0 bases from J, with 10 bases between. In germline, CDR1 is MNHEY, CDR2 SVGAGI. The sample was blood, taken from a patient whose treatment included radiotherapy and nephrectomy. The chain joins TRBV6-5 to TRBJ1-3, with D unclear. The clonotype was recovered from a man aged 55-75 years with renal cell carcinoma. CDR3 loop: CASSLTSPSGNTIYF. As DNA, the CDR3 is TGTGCCAGCAGTTTGACCAGTCCCTCTGGAAACACCATATATTTT.